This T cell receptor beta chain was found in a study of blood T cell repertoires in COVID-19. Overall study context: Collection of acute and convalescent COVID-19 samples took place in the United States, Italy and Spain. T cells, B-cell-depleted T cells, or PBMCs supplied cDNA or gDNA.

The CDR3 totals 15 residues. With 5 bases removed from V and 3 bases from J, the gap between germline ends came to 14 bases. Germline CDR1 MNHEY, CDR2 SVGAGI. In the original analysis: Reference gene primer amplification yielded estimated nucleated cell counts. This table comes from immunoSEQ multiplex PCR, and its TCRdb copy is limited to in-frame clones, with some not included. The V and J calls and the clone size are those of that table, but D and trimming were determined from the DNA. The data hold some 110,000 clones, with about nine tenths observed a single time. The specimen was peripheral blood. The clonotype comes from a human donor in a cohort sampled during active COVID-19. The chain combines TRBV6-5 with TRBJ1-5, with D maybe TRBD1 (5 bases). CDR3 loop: CASSPRAIVNQPQHF. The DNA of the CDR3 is TGTGCCAGCAGTCCCAGGGCGATAGTCAATCAGCCCCAGCATTTT.